A single sample gave rise to the 19 T cell receptor beta chains below, sequenced in a study of pediatric ulcerative colitis. During colonoscopy, one to two rectal pinch biopsies were collected. Profiling relied on immunoSEQ multiplex PCR, and the TCRdb table lists in-frame clones only, not all of them. The sample yields about 35,000 clones, approximately 78% seen once. Source material: gut tissue. All receptors derive from a boy aged 5-17 years with mild ulcerative colitis.

V and J are TRBV19 and TRBJ1-5, with 8 nucleotides matching TRBD1. The ends lost 9 bases at V and 2 bases at J; junction bases unmatched: 3. CDR1 and CDR2 (germline): LNHDA, SQIVND (reference sequence). The CDR3 consists of 13 residues. CDR3 sequence: CASRDRRNQPQHF. CDR3 sequence (DNA): TGTGCCAGCAGGGACAGGCGCAATCAGCCCCAGCATTTT.

The genes are TRBV5-6 and TRBJ1-2; 7 bases fit TRBD1. V lost 4 bases to trimming and J lost 4 bases; unmatched junction nucleotides: 7. The CDR3 spans 14 residues. Germline V CDR1 and CDR2: SGHDT, YYEEEE. CDR3 nucleotides: TGTGCCAGCAGCCGACAGGGTATTAGCTATGGCTACACCTTC. This gives the protein CASSRQGISYGYTF.

The rearrangement joins TRBV9 to TRBJ1-2; D is ambiguous. From germline, CDR1 is SGDLS and CDR2 YYNGEE. V lost 4 bases, J lost 8 bases, and 18 bases lay in between. This CDR3 has 14 amino acids. CDR3 protein: CASSMPSGRRGYTF. In DNA, the CDR3 is TGTGCCAGCAGCATGCCAAGTGGGCGGAGAGGCTACACCTTC.

This chain joins TRBV5-1 and TRBJ2-7, with D possibly being TRBD1 or TRBD2 (5 bases each). The germline gives CDR1 SGHRS, CDR2 YFSETQ. V lost 4 bases and J lost 1, with 15 bases in between. CDR3 length: 15 amino acids. In DNA, the CDR3 is TGCGCCAGCAGCGCAGGGACGCGATGGTCCTACGAGCAGTACTTC. Amino acid sequence: CASSAGTRWSYEQYF.

This clone was picked up one time. The chain carries TRBV29-1 and TRBJ1-1; D may be TRBD1 (5 bases). Germline assignment: CDR1 SQVTM and CDR2 ANQGSEA. CDR3 length equals 12 residues. The V end lost 3 bases, the J end lost 8 bases, and 13 bases lay between the germline ends. The CDR3, as DNA: TGCAGCGTTGAGCCCTCTAGGGGCGAAGCTTTCTTT. This codes for CSVEPSRGEAFF. Using reference TRBV29-1 and TRBJ1-1 for the parts outside the CDR3, the full variable domain is SAVISQKPSRDICQRGTSLTIQCQVDSQVTMMFWYRQQPGQSLTLIATANQGSEATYESGFVIDKFPISRPNLTFSTLTVSNMSPEDSSIYLCSVEPSRGEAFFGQGTRLTVV.

CDR3 nucleotide sequence: TGCGCCAGCAGCACCGGACAGGGTTCGAACACCGGGGAGCTGTTTTTT. It translates to CASSTGQGSNTGELFF. The rearrangement links TRBV5-1 to TRBJ2-2; the match to TRBD1 covers 8 bases. J lost 0 bases, V lost 4 bases, and 5 bases had no gene match. The CDR3 covers 16 residues. The V gene's germline CDR1 is SGHRS and CDR2 YFSETQ.

The chain has TRBV5-1 and TRBJ2-5; TRBD2 matches 14 bases. After removal of 4 bases from V and 5 bases from J, the junction contained 7 bases not matched to a gene. The germline CDR1 and CDR2 sequences are SGHRS and YFSETQ. CDR3 length: 16 residues. DNA of the CDR3: TGCGCCAGCAGCCCGGGACTAGCGGGGGCCAGGGAGACCCAGTACTTC. Its protein is CASSPGLAGARETQYF.

The chain joins TRBV7-3 to TRBJ2-1; 10 bases agree with TRBD1. This CDR3 region has 13 residues. Germline CDR1 SGHTA, CDR2 FQGTGA. Trimming cost V 1 base and J 9 bases; bases outside gene matches: 0. CDR3 sequence: CASSLRQGAEQFF. CDR3 DNA: TGTGCCAGCAGCTTAAGACAGGGGGCTGAGCAGTTCTTC.

The V and J genes are TRBV6-1 and TRBJ1-3; D is unclear. Trimming left V 4 bases short and J 0 bases short, with 4 bases between. Germline-derived CDR1 and CDR2 are MNHNS and SASEGT. CDR3 length: 13 amino acids. The CDR3 region has the DNA TGTGCCAGCAGTGGAGACTCTGGAAACACCATATATTTT. Its translation is CASSGDSGNTIYF.

This chain links TRBV5-8 with TRBJ2-7; D is ambiguous. The germline V gene encodes CDR1 SGHTS and CDR2 YDEGEE. V lost 5 bases and J lost 2, with 8 bases in between. The CDR3 has 12 residues. The CDR3 spells CASRRTAYEQYF. The CDR3 DNA reads TGTGCCAGCAGGCGGACGGCCTACGAGCAGTACTTC.

The genes are TRBV15 and TRBJ2-3, with D possibly being TRBD2 (6 bases). Germline CDR1 reads LNHNV; CDR2 reads YYDKDF (reference sequence). CDR3 length: 17 residues. Deletions cut 2 bases from V and 2 bases from J, with 17 bases between. The CDR3 protein is CATSRTKLAFITDTQYF. The CDR3 DNA follows: TGTGCCACCAGCAGAACAAAACTAGCTTTTATCACAGATACGCAGTATTTT. Combining the CDR3 with reference TRBV15 and TRBJ2-3 gives the whole variable domain DAMVIQNPRYQVTQFGKPVTLSCSQTLNHNVMYWYQQKSSQAPKLLFHYYDKDFNNEADTPDNFQSRRPNTSFCFLDIRSPGLGDTAMYLCATSRTKLAFITDTQYFGPGTRLTVL.

V is TRBV7-8 and J is TRBJ1-4; 9 bases fit TRBD1. Germline CDR1 and CDR2: SGHVS and FQNEAQ. The CDR3 loop spans 15 amino acids. After removal of 3 bases from V and 6 bases from J, the junction contained 5 bases not matched to a gene. The CDR3 coding sequence is TGTGCCAGCAGCTTGGCGGGACAGGGTTATGAAAAACTGTTTTTT. It translates to CASSLAGQGYEKLFF.

This clone was recorded only once. This chain connects TRBV7-9 to TRBJ2-5; D might be TRBD1 (6 bases). The germline V gene encodes CDR1 SEHNR and CDR2 FQNEAQ (reference sequence). CDR3 length: 14 amino acids. Deletions cut 4 bases from V and 3 bases from J, with 12 bases between. Here the CDR3 reads CASSSGQPEETQYF. CDR3 coding DNA: TGTGCCAGCAGCTCCGGACAGCCAGAAGAGACCCAGTACTTC.

This clone was seen a few times. V is TRBV4-1 and J is TRBJ1-1; unclear D gene. This CDR3 has 13 residues. With 1 base removed from V and 2 bases from J, the gap between germline ends came to 5 bases. CDR1 and CDR2 (germline): MGHRA, YSYEKL. In DNA, the CDR3 is TGCGCCAGCAGCCAAGTATTTAACACTGAAGCTTTCTTT. Amino acids: CASSQVFNTEAFF.

The CDR3 is CATSLSPHEKLFF. The CDR3 nucleotides are TGTGCCACCAGCCTTTCTCCGCATGAAAAACTGTTTTTT. This chain joins TRBV15 and TRBJ1-4; D unresolved. The V end lost 5 bases, the J end lost 6 bases, and 10 bases lay between the germline ends. The CDR3 spans 13 residues. CDR1 is LNHNV and CDR2 is YYDKDF in the germline V gene (reference sequence).

The chain recombines TRBV4-2 with TRBJ1-5; tentative D call: TRBD1 (5 bases). The CDR3 length is 16 residues. V lost 1 base, J lost 6 bases, and 16 bases lay in between. Germline CDR1 LGHNA, CDR2 YNFKEQ. CDR3 nucleotides: TGTGCCAGCAGCCAAGCGACGTTACCCGGGGCTCAGCCCCAGCATTTT. Translating gives CASSQATLPGAQPQHF.

The chain joins TRBV7-8 to TRBJ1-5, with a weak D call TRBD1 (5 bases). Trimming left V 4 bases short and J 5 bases short, with 15 bases between. The CDR3 contains 15 residues. Germline values: CDR1 SGHVS, CDR2 FQNEAQ. The CDR3 DNA reads TGTGCCAGCAGCTCAACCGGGACCGAGGATCAGCCCCAGCATTTT. It codes for CASSSTGTEDQPQHF.

This clone was detected only a few times. The gene calls are TRBV19 and TRBJ1-2; the match to TRBD1 covers 8 bases. Germline V gives CDR1 LNHDA, CDR2 SQIVND (reference sequence). The CDR3 has 12 amino acids. J lost 7 bases, V lost 3 bases, and 1 base had no gene match. The CDR3 region has the DNA TGTGCCAGTAGTATTGGGACAGGTGGCTACACCTTC. Translation gives CASSIGTGGYTF.

The gene calls are TRBV2 and TRBJ2-2; TRBD2 matches 9 bases. With V trimmed by 7 bases and J by 4 bases, 7 bases remained unmatched. The CDR3 is 15 amino acids. Germline CDR1 SNHLY, CDR2 FYNNEI. CDR3 amino acids: CASKGSSGGTGELFF. The CDR3 nucleotides are TGTGCCAGCAAGGGGAGTAGCGGGGGCACCGGGGAGCTGTTTTTT.